Presented here are 24 T cell receptor beta chains from one specimen sequenced in a study of T cells of healthy individuals (dated by TCRdb to about 2018). To prepare the library, 5' RACE was applied. The sequencer listed for this sample is Illumina MiSeq. The public reads were reanalyzed by TCRdb: fastp trimming at Q25, MiXCR alignment, in-frame beta chains only. All rows with the same CDR3 protein become a single entry with the most common DNA and genes. In this sample the table shows about 96,000 distinct CDR3 sequences, 17% of which occur a single time. 6% to 8% of the sample goes to the ten largest clones. The receptor source for this set is a human donor in good health.

The chain has TRBV3-1 and TRBJ2-7; TRBD2 is a possible D gene (6 bases). Germline V gives CDR1 LGHDT, CDR2 YNNKEL (reference sequence). The CDR3 runs 13 residues. V lost 6 bases, J lost 1 base, and 10 bases lay in between. The CDR3 nucleotides are TGTGCCAGCAGGCGGGGCATGTCCTACGAGCAGTACTTC. It encodes CASRRGMSYEQYF.

The rearrangement uses TRBV20-1 and TRBJ2-3; 7 positions agree with TRBD2. There are 13 residues in the CDR3. Germline V lookup: CDR1 DFQATT, CDR2 SNEGSKA (reference sequence). DNA of the CDR3: TGCAGCAAAACTAGCGCTAGCACAGATACGCAGTATTTT. This gives the protein CSKTSASTDTQYF.

The chain is built from TRBV7-6 and TRBJ2-2; 7 nucleotides agree with TRBD2. The trim removed 3 bases at V and 5 bases at J, leaving 12 bases unmatched. There are 17 residues in the CDR3. The V gene's germline CDR1 is SGHVS and CDR2 FNYEAQ. The CDR3 DNA follows: TGTGCCAGCAGCTTCCCCCCTGGACTAGTTGGTACCGGGGAGCTGTTTTTT. Translating gives CASSFPPGLVGTGELFF. The complete variable domain, with remaining parts taken from reference TRBV7-6 and TRBJ2-2, reads GAGVSQSPRYKVTKRGQDVALRCDPISGHVSLYWYRQALGQGPEFLTYFNYEAQQDKSGLPNDRFSAERPEGSISTLTIQRTEQRDSAMYRCASSFPPGLVGTGELFFGEGSRLTVL.

The chain joins TRBV27 to TRBJ2-7; 9 bases line up with TRBD1. Trimming took 2 bases from V and 6 from J; bases not matched to a gene: 8. The CDR3 contains 15 residues. The germline CDR1 and CDR2 sequences are MNHEY and SMNVEV (reference sequence). CDR3 region: CASSLIGTGIGEQYF. DNA of the CDR3: TGTGCCAGCAGTTTAATCGGGACAGGGATTGGCGAGCAGTACTTC.

The genes are TRBV9 and TRBJ2-7; TRBD1 might be the D (5 bases). V was shortened by 4 bases and J by 3 bases, with 11 bases between the two germline ends. This CDR3 is 13 amino acids long. Germline lookup yields CDR1 SGDLS and CDR2 YYNGEE. The CDR3 region has the DNA TGTGCCAGCAGCCCACAGGAAGACTACGAGCAGTACTTC. As protein: CASSPQEDYEQYF.

This clonotype was picked up a small number of times. This chain uses TRBV7-2 with TRBJ2-1; the match to TRBD2 covers 8 bases. J gave up 9 bases and V 0 bases, and 4 bases lay outside the gene matches. The CDR3 has 14 amino acids. Germline V CDR1 and CDR2: SGHTA, FQGNSA. For the CDR3, the DNA is TGTGCCAGCAGCTTAGCACTAGCGGTTGGTGAGCAGTTCTTC. Its protein product is CASSLALAVGEQFF.

The chain links TRBV20-1 to TRBJ2-7; 9 bases are shared with TRBD2. J lost 4 bases, V lost 4 bases, and 8 bases had no gene match. The CDR3 covers 14 residues. CDR1 and CDR2 from the germline V gene are DFQATT and SNEGSKA (reference sequence). As DNA, the CDR3 is TGCAGTGCTACTCGGACTAGCGCCAGATACGAGCAGTACTTC. The encoded protein is CSATRTSARYEQYF.

This clonotype was seen many times. The chain carries TRBV4-3 and TRBJ2-3; D possibly corresponds to TRBD1 (5 bases). The V gene's germline CDR1 is LGHNA and CDR2 YSLEER. The V and J ends lost 0 bases and 2 bases respectively, with 12 bases between them. This CDR3 region has 16 residues. This CDR3 is CASSQDWADITDTQYF. The CDR3 nucleotides are TGCGCCAGCAGCCAAGACTGGGCGGACATCACAGATACGCAGTATTTT.

This clonotype came up once. This chain joins TRBV29-1 and TRBJ1-2; D gene uncertain. Deletions cut 2 bases from V and 0 bases from J, with 10 bases between. CDR3 length: 14 residues. Looked up from germline, CDR1 is SQVTM and CDR2 is ANQGSEA. This CDR3 reads CSVELTLTNYGYTF. The CDR3 region has the DNA TGCAGCGTTGAATTGACCCTGACTAACTATGGCTACACCTTC.

The chain has TRBV28 and TRBJ1-6; no firm D call. Germline lookup yields CDR1 MDHEN and CDR2 SYDVKM. The length of the CDR3 is 12 residues. V was trimmed by 5 bases and J by 9 bases, leaving 8 bases between them. This CDR3 reads CASSPPGSPLHF. CDR3 nucleotide sequence: TGTGCCAGCAGTCCCCCCGGTTCACCCCTCCACTTT.

V and J are TRBV19 and TRBJ1-2; D gene ambiguous. This CDR3 is built from 12 residues. Trimming removed 4 bases from V and 4 bases from J, with 7 bases in between. CDR1 and CDR2 from the germline V gene are LNHDA and SQIVND (reference sequence). The CDR3 DNA follows: TGTGCCAGTAGTACCCCAGGCTATGGCTACACCTTC. Translated, it gives CASSTPGYGYTF.

This clonotype was counted a few times. The J gene is TRBJ2-3, the V gene TRBV24-1, with 11 bases identical to TRBD2. The V and J ends lost 3 bases and 7 bases, in that order; junction bases with no gene match: 8. CDR3 length equals 16 residues. CDR1 and CDR2 (germline): KGHDR, SFDVKD. CDR3 bases: TGTGCCACCAGTGATCCGGGACTAGCGGACGTGTATACGCAGTATTTT. Its protein is CATSDPGLADVYTQYF.

The chain is built from TRBV7-2 and TRBJ1-6; D may be TRBD1 (5 bases). With 2 bases removed from V and 10 bases from J, the gap between germline ends came to 12 bases. The CDR3 totals 14 residues. The germline CDR1 and CDR2 sequences are SGHTA and FQGNSA. CDR3 protein: CASSLPGVGSPLHF. DNA of the CDR3: TGTGCCAGCAGCTTACCGGGGGTTGGGTCACCCCTCCACTTT.

V is TRBV10-3 and J is TRBJ2-7; D is perhaps TRBD2 (5 bases). From germline, CDR1 is ENHRY and CDR2 SYGVKD. The germline V and J ends were trimmed by 10 bases and 6 bases, with 25 bases remaining between them. The CDR3 loop spans 15 amino acids. CDR3 sequence reads: CASADLSSGGGEQYF. CDR3 coding DNA: TGTGCCAGCGCCGACTTGAGCTCAGGAGGCGGCGAGCAGTACTTC.

This sequence joins TRBV4-2 and TRBJ1-3; a possible D gene is TRBD1 (5 bases). Trimming took off 0 bases at V and 4 bases at J, with 19 bases between the two ends. The CDR3 length is 18 residues. From germline, CDR1 is LGHNA and CDR2 YNFKEQ. CDR3 nucleotide sequence: TGTGCCAGCAGCCAAGACATTTCGGGACTCCCGGGGGGAAACACCATATATTTT. This sequence encodes CASSQDISGLPGGNTIYF.

The rearrangement uses TRBV7-9 and TRBJ2-1; TRBD2 might be the D (5 bases). Germline V gene sequence: CDR1 SEHNR, CDR2 FQNEAQ (reference sequence). V dropped 3 bases and J dropped 3 bases, with 15 bases sitting between them. This CDR3 contains 16 residues. In nucleotides, the CDR3 is TGTGCCAGCAGCTTCCCGCGTTCGGGGATCTACAATGAGCAGTTCTTC. Protein product: CASSFPRSGIYNEQFF.

This clonotype was seen repeatedly, ten times or more. The chain joins TRBV3-1 to TRBJ1-3; D call uncertain. Germline loops: CDR1 LGHDT, CDR2 YNNKEL (reference sequence). V was shortened by 2 bases and J by 0 bases, with 2 bases between the two germline ends. There are 13 residues in the CDR3. Here the CDR3 DNA reads TGTGCCAGCAGCCAATTCTCTGGAAACACCATATATTTT. Its protein is CASSQFSGNTIYF.

This clonotype was found a few times. V gene TRBV5-1 combines with J gene TRBJ2-1; weak D call: TRBD2 (5 bases). CDR3 length: 16 residues. Germline values: CDR1 SGHRS, CDR2 YFSETQ. V was cut by 6 bases and J by 7 bases, with 23 bases left in between. In nucleotides, the CDR3 is TGCGCCAGCACCCCCGCGGGCCTAGTAAATCCGAATGAGCAGTTCTTC. It is translated as CASTPAGLVNPNEQFF.

This clonotype was counted at least ten times. The V gene is TRBV11-2, the J gene TRBJ2-5; no definite D call. Per the germline V gene, CDR1 is SGHAT and CDR2 is FQNNGV. There are 15 residues in the CDR3. Trimming stripped 3 bases from V and 7 bases from J, with 18 bases between. The CDR3, as DNA: TGTGCCAGCAGCTTCCCTCGGTCCTTAGGCGGGACCCAGTACTTC. Residues: CASSFPRSLGGTQYF.

This clonotype was counted only a few times. The genes are TRBV6-1 and TRBJ2-7; a possible D gene is TRBD2 (5 bases). Deletions cut 0 bases from V and 0 bases from J, with 9 bases between. Per the germline V gene, CDR1 is MNHNS and CDR2 is SASEGT. This CDR3 is 15 amino acids long. The CDR3 DNA follows: TGTGCCAGCAGTGAAGCGGCGGGCTCCTCCTACGAGCAGTACTTC. Protein: CASSEAAGSSYEQYF.

This clonotype was counted ten times or more. The CDR3 bases are TGTGCCAGCAGTGTAGCGGGAGACACCGGGGAGCTGTTTTTT. This sequence encodes CASSVAGDTGELFF. J is TRBJ2-2 and V is TRBV6-1; 9 bases map to TRBD2. Per the germline V gene, CDR1 is MNHNS and CDR2 is SASEGT. With 4 bases clipped from V and 3 bases from J, the junction kept 0 bases outside the gene matches. This CDR3 spans 14 amino acids.

This clonotype was counted at least ten times. The chain has TRBV20-1 and TRBJ1-2; the D is unclear. This CDR3 has 13 amino acids. Deletions cut 0 bases from V and 9 bases from J, with 14 bases between. The germline V gene encodes CDR1 DFQATT and CDR2 SNEGSKA (reference sequence). The DNA for the CDR3 is TGCAGTGCTAGAGATCCCGGGGAAAAGCGCTACACCTTC. As protein: CSARDPGEKRYTF.

The V call is TRBV4-2, the J call TRBJ2-5; 9 bases agree with TRBD2. V lost 1 base to trimming and J lost 5 bases; unmatched junction nucleotides: 8. This CDR3 is built from 16 residues. Germline assignment: CDR1 LGHNA and CDR2 YNFKEQ. This CDR3 reads CASSQGGSGRGETQYF. The CDR3 coding sequence is TGTGCCAGCAGCCAAGGTGGTAGCGGGAGAGGCGAGACCCAGTACTTC.

The genes are TRBV6-6 and TRBJ2-3, with D unclear. The CDR3 covers 14 residues. Germline loops: CDR1 MNHNY, CDR2 SVGAGI (reference sequence). V lost 5 bases to trimming and J lost 0 bases, with 9 bases between them. DNA of the CDR3: TGTGCCAGCAGTCAAAAAGACAGCACAGATACGCAGTATTTT. Translation: CASSQKDSTDTQYF.